Shown below are 17 T cell receptor beta chains from a single sample sequenced in a study of memory CD4+ T cells and cytomegalovirus serostatus. The sort gate was single viable CD3+CD4+CD8-CD45RO+ cells for memory CD4+ T cells. Using immunoSEQ multiplex PCR, the repertoire was profiled, and TCRdb retains in-frame clones only, with some absent. The table has roughly 28,000 clones, about 80% seen once; the top ten hold over 0.6%. Sequencing was carried out using memory CD4+ T cells from blood. The receptors shown here come from an adult in good health and CMV-seronegative.

The rearrangement uses TRBV4-1 and TRBJ2-5, with 9 positions matching TRBD2. CDR3 length: 18 amino acids. CDR1 is MGHRA, CDR2 YSYEKL, per germline. V shed 5 bases and J 5 bases; nucleotides not matched to a gene: 18. The DNA for the CDR3 is TGCGCCAGCAGCGTAATCACTCTCACGGGACTAGCAGGGGAGACCCAGTACTTC. Its translation is CASSVITLTGLAGETQYF.

For the CDR3, the DNA is TGTGCCAGCAGTTCACCTAATACAGGGGGGGACTATGGCTACACCTTC. Its protein product is CASSSPNTGGDYGYTF. V gene TRBV6-6 combines with J gene TRBJ1-2, with 8 bases that match TRBD1. The CDR3 loop spans 16 amino acids. Germline V gives CDR1 MNHNY, CDR2 SVGAGI (reference sequence). The V gene end was trimmed by 4 bases and the J gene end by 3 bases; junction bases not matched to a gene: 10.

The chain's CDR3 is CASSQQGGTGFHEQYF. The CDR3 DNA sequence: TGCGCCAGCAGCCAACAAGGCGGGACAGGGTTCCACGAGCAGTACTTC. The chain combines TRBV4-1 with TRBJ2-7; 9 nucleotides align to TRBD1. V dropped 2 bases and J dropped 5; count of bases not matched to a gene: 10. CDR1 MGHRA and CDR2 YSYEKL come from the germline V gene. CDR3 length: 16 residues.

This chain joins TRBV6-5 and TRBJ1-5, with unresolved D. V was pared by 2 bases and J by 4 bases, with 9 bases between. This CDR3 contains 14 residues. Germline CDR1 and CDR2: MNHEY and SVGAGI. CDR3 nucleotide sequence: TGTGCCAGCAGTTACACCAGAGGAAATCAGCCCCAGCATTTT. It translates to CASSYTRGNQPQHF.

This chain joins TRBV25-1 and TRBJ2-2; 7 bases fit TRBD2. Germline trimming cut 8 bases from V and 5 bases from J; bases unmatched to any gene: 2. Germline CDR1 MGHDK, CDR2 SYGVNS. There are 12 residues in the CDR3. The CDR3 loop is CASRGDTGELFF. CDR3 DNA sequence: TGTGCCAGCCGGGGGGATACCGGGGAGCTGTTTTTT.

The V gene is TRBV28, the J gene TRBJ2-3, with 9 bases that match TRBD2. The V gene end was trimmed by 3 bases and the J gene end by 4 bases; junction bases not matched to a gene: 2. This CDR3 has 14 amino acids. Germline CDR1 reads MDHEN; CDR2 reads SYDVKM. The CDR3 protein is CASSFSGGADTQYF. As DNA, the CDR3 is TGTGCCAGCAGTTTTAGCGGGGGTGCAGATACGCAGTATTTT.

This rearrangement joins TRBV6-6 to TRBJ2-7, with D perhaps matching TRBD1 or TRBD2 (5 bases each). Trimming shortened V by 8 bases and J by 0 bases, and 14 bases separated the two germline ends. Germline CDR1 MNHNY, CDR2 SVGAGI (reference sequence). This CDR3 has 14 amino acids. CDR3 residues: CASARDGASYEQYF. In DNA form, the CDR3 reads TGTGCCAGCGCCCGGGACGGAGCCTCCTACGAGCAGTACTTC.

The CDR3 spells CATWKQATLDYGYTF. Written as DNA, the CDR3 is TGTGCCACCTGGAAACAGGCGACCCTAGACTATGGCTACACCTTC. V gene TRBV6-5 combines with J gene TRBJ1-2, with D tentatively TRBD1 (5 bases). The CDR3 consists of 15 residues. Looked up from germline, CDR1 is MNHEY and CDR2 is SVGAGI. V dropped 10 bases and J dropped 3 bases, with 21 bases sitting between them.

V usage is TRBV11-1 and J usage is TRBJ2-1; D might be TRBD1 or TRBD2, each matching 6 bases. The CDR3 is 18 residues long. Trimming removed 0 bases at V and 5 bases at J, with 20 bases between. Germline V gene sequence: CDR1 SGHAT, CDR2 FQDESV (reference sequence). The CDR3 protein is CASSLARLGGPTNNEQFF. The CDR3 DNA reads TGTGCCAGCAGCTTAGCGCGTCTAGGGGGGCCTACGAACAATGAGCAGTTCTTC. Complete variable domain (other parts from reference TRBV11-1 and TRBJ2-1): EAEVAQSPRYKITEKSQAVAFWCDPISGHATLYWYRQILGQGPELLVQFQDESVVDDSQLPKDRFSAERLKGVDSTLKIQPAELGDSAMYLCASSLARLGGPTNNEQFFGPGTRLTVL.

The chain recombines TRBV18 with TRBJ2-5; 9 positions agree with TRBD1. V lost 3 bases and J lost 5; bases outside the gene matches: 7. This CDR3 has 15 amino acids. The germline V gene encodes CDR1 KGHSH and CDR2 LQKENI. In DNA form, the CDR3 reads TGTGCCAGCTCACCTACCGGGACAGGGCAGGAGACCCAGTACTTC. Translated, it gives CASSPTGTGQETQYF. The full variable domain, rest sourced from reference TRBV18 and TRBJ2-5, is NAGVMQNPRHLVRRRGQEARLRCSPMKGHSHVYWYRQLPEEGLKFMVYLQKENIIDESGMPKERFSAEFPKEGPSILRIQQVVRGDSAAYFCASSPTGTGQETQYFGPGTRLLVL.

This chain connects TRBV5-1 to TRBJ2-5, with 13 positions matching TRBD2. The junction had 4 bases not matched to a gene; V was cut back by 3 bases and J by 5 bases. The CDR3 is made up of 15 amino acids. Germline lookup yields CDR1 SGHRS and CDR2 YFSETQ. The CDR3 loop is CASSSGLAGIETQYF. The CDR3 nucleotides are TGCGCCAGCAGCTCGGGACTAGCGGGGATTGAGACCCAGTACTTC.

Comment on this clone: Other DNA variants within this sample encode the same CDR3. The chain joins TRBV7-2 to TRBJ2-7, with 7 nucleotides matching TRBD2. The CDR3 is 15 amino acids. Germline V gene lookup returns CDR1 SGHTA and CDR2 FQGNSA. V trimming: 5 bases; J trimming: 6 bases; junction bases outside the gene matches: 13. The CDR3 is CASSAGQGGVREQYF. DNA of the CDR3: TGTGCCAGCAGCGCAGGGCAGGGAGGGGTCCGCGAGCAGTACTTC.

The V gene is TRBV18, the J gene TRBJ1-2, with no clear D. The ends were cut back, 5 bases at V and 4 bases at J, with 17 bases in the middle. The CDR3 length is 15 residues. CDR1 and CDR2 (germline): KGHSH, LQKENI. The CDR3 nucleotides are TGTGCCAGCTCATCGGGTCTGGGATCAAGCTATGGCTACACCTTC. It is translated as CASSSGLGSSYGYTF. Full variable domain (remainder filled in from reference TRBV18 and TRBJ1-2): NAGVMQNPRHLVRRRGQEARLRCSPMKGHSHVYWYRQLPEEGLKFMVYLQKENIIDESGMPKERFSAEFPKEGPSILRIQQVVRGDSAAYFCASSSGLGSSYGYTFGSGTRLTVV.

This rearrangement joins TRBV4-2 to TRBJ2-3; 9 bases align to TRBD2. This CDR3 is built from 17 residues. Unmatched junction bases numbered 4, after V lost 0 bases and J lost 0 bases. CDR1 LGHNA and CDR2 YNFKEQ come from the germline V gene. CDR3 region: CASSQDLRGGSTDTQYF. The DNA for the CDR3 is TGTGCCAGCAGCCAAGATCTGCGGGGGGGAAGCACAGATACGCAGTATTTT.

This clone came up once. The V call is TRBV10-1, the J call TRBJ2-7; D remains unclear. Per germline, CDR1 WNHNN and CDR2 SYGVQD (reference sequence). The CDR3 spans 14 residues. With 3 bases removed from V and 5 bases from J, the gap between germline ends came to 14 bases. CDR3 region: CASSERTENHEQYF. CDR3 nucleotide sequence: TGCGCCAGCAGTGAACGGACCGAGAATCACGAGCAGTACTTC.

The chain is built from TRBV7-2 and TRBJ2-7, with 8 nucleotides matching TRBD1. Germline lookup yields CDR1 SGHTA and CDR2 FQGNSA. The CDR3 runs 14 residues. V lost 5 bases and J lost 2; bases outside the gene matches: 5. The chain's CDR3 is CASSPDRAAYEQYF. CDR3 sequence (DNA): TGTGCCAGCAGCCCGGACAGGGCTGCCTACGAGCAGTACTTC.

Remarks on this clone: One end of the junction fails to match germline, which may point to a read error. The J gene is TRBJ2-1, the V gene TRBV10-2, with 11 bases matching TRBD2. Germline CDR1 is WSHSY and CDR2 is SAAADI. The CDR3 has 13 residues. CDR3 sequence: CASRKTSGDEGIF. In DNA form, the CDR3 reads TGCGCCAGCAGAAAGACTAGCGGGGACGAAGGAATCTTC.